The 10 T cell receptor beta chains presented below share a single source sample, sequenced in a study of T cells in Graves' hyperthyroidism and ophthalmopathy. Authors of the study amplified TCR beta CDR3 regions from RNA transcripts. The HTBI primer set was used in a first-round RT-PCR of the TCR CDR3. TCRdb re-called the multiplex PCR reads with MiXCR, one entry per CDR3 protein. Here the sample spans 350,000 or so distinct CDR3 sequences, approximately 18% being singletons. Sequenced sample: blood. All receptors come from a woman aged 40-49 years with Graves' ophthalmopathy.

This clonotype was seen ten or more times. The V call is TRBV10-1, the J call TRBJ2-5; D gene ambiguous. The germline V gene encodes CDR1 WNHNN and CDR2 SYGVQD (reference sequence). This CDR3 is 14 amino acids long. V was trimmed by 2 bases and J by 5 bases, leaving 12 bases between them. CDR3 sequence: CASSEGINVETQYF. Written as DNA, the CDR3 is TGCGCCAGCAGTGAGGGGATAAATGTGGAGACCCAGTACTTC.

This sequence joins TRBV6-1 and TRBJ2-7, with D maybe TRBD2 (7 bases). Germline V lookup: CDR1 MNHNS, CDR2 SASEGT. The CDR3 runs to 13 residues. Trimming left V 7 bases short and J 4 bases short, with 14 bases between. The CDR3 loop reads CASNVGGVYEQYF. CDR3 sequence (DNA): TGTGCCAGCAATGTAGGGGGGGTATACGAGCAGTACTTC.

This clonotype was seen repeatedly, ten times or more. This rearrangement joins TRBV10-3 to TRBJ2-5; a possible D gene is TRBD1 (5 bases). V lost 0 bases to trimming and J lost 4 bases, with 15 bases between them. Germline V gene data show CDR1 as ENHRY and CDR2 as SYGVKD. The CDR3 extends over 16 amino acids. CDR3 protein: CAISESTSGRVETQYF. DNA for the CDR3: TGTGCCATCAGTGAGTCGACTTCGGGCAGGGTAGAGACCCAGTACTTC.

This clonotype was seen repeatedly, ten times or more. The chain is built from TRBV28 and TRBJ2-6; D remains ambiguous. The V and J ends lost 7 bases and 0 bases respectively, with 4 bases between them. Germline CDR1 and CDR2: MDHEN and SYDVKM. This CDR3 is 13 amino acids long. The CDR3 is CASNRSGANVLTF. In nucleotides, the CDR3 is TGTGCCAGCAATCGCTCTGGGGCCAACGTCCTGACTTTC.

This clonotype was observed many times. This rearrangement joins TRBV19 to TRBJ2-2, with TRBD2 matching over 14 bases. The junction had 10 bases not matched to a gene; V was cut back by 5 bases and J by 5 bases. CDR3 size: 18 residues. Germline V gene lookup returns CDR1 LNHDA and CDR2 SQIVND (reference sequence). The CDR3 DNA reads as TGTGCCAGTAGTCCTCTTCGACTAGCGGGAGGGTCAACCGGGGAGCTGTTTTTT. Protein product: CASSPLRLAGGSTGELFF.

This clonotype appeared a few times. V gene TRBV19 combines with J gene TRBJ2-1, with 8 bases identical to TRBD2. Trimming took 2 bases from V and 7 from J; bases not matched to a gene: 7. CDR1 is LNHDA and CDR2 is SQIVND in the germline V gene (reference sequence). This CDR3 is built from 15 residues. The CDR3 here is CASSIRREGRNEQFF. The DNA of the CDR3 is TGTGCCAGTAGTATACGACGGGAGGGCCGGAATGAGCAGTTCTTC.

The sample holds a few counts of this clonotype. J is TRBJ2-2 and V is TRBV4-3; TRBD2 matches 7 bases. Germline CDR1 reads LGHNA; CDR2 reads YSLEER. The junction had 9 bases not matched to a gene; V was cut back by 3 bases and J by 8 bases. CDR3 length: 15 amino acids. CDR3 region: CASSHSWGGVGELFF. CDR3 DNA: TGCGCCAGCAGCCATTCCTGGGGGGGTGTAGGGGAGCTGTTTTTT.

This clonotype has more than one count but fewer than ten. The rearrangement links TRBV11-2 to TRBJ1-5; a possible D gene is TRBD1 (6 bases). CDR1 is SGHAT, CDR2 FQNNGV, per germline. The CDR3 spans 18 residues. The ends were cut back, 5 bases at V and 1 base at J, with 21 bases in the middle. The CDR3 DNA reads as TGTGCCAGCAGCAAAGGGGCGGGGGGCGAAGGGAGCAATCAGCCCCAGCATTTT. It is translated as CASSKGAGGEGSNQPQHF. Drawing the rest from reference TRBV11-2 and TRBJ1-5, the complete variable domain is EAGVAQSPRYKIIEKRQSVAFWCNPISGHATLYWYQQILGQGPKLLIQFQNNGVVDDSQLPKDRFSAERLKGVDSTLKIQPAKLEDSAVYLCASSKGAGGEGSNQPQHFGDGTRLSIL.

The chain carries TRBV7-2 and TRBJ2-5; a possible D gene is TRBD2 (6 bases). From germline, CDR1 is SGHTA and CDR2 FQGNSA. The CDR3 totals 13 residues. V lost 5 bases and J lost 5, with 12 bases in between. The CDR3 coding sequence is TGTGCCAGCAGCATTGGAGGGCGGGAGACCCAGTACTTC. Its protein is CASSIGGRETQYF. The entire variable domain, with the rest obtained from reference TRBV7-2 and TRBJ2-5, is as follows: GAGVSQSPSNKVTEKGKDVELRCDPISGHTALYWYRQSLGQGLEFLIYFQGNSAPDKSGLPSDRFSAERTGGSVSTLTIQRTQQEDSAVYLCASSIGGRETQYFGPGTRLLVL.

This clonotype appeared many times. The J gene is TRBJ2-5, the V gene TRBV24-1; possibly TRBD2 for D (5 bases). V dropped 2 bases and J dropped 4 bases, with 10 bases sitting between them. From germline, CDR1 is KGHDR and CDR2 SFDVKD. The CDR3 consists of 14 residues. CDR3 bases: TGTGCCACCAGTGATTCAGCGGAAAGAGAGACCCAGTACTTC. Translated: CATSDSAERETQYF.